This TCR beta chain is drawn from a study of shared clonotypes between healthy human individuals. Overall study: Researchers assigned three CD4 naive, three CD4 memory, two CD8 naive and one CD8 memory plate to each donor.

CDR3 length: 16 amino acids. V shed 0 bases and J shed 5 bases, with 14 bases lying between them. Germline V gives CDR1 LGHNA, CDR2 YSLEER. Naive CD8 cells, CD45RO-negative and positively selected for CCR7, excluded terminally differentiated effector memory CD45RA+ cells. Clones were read by immunoSEQ multiplex PCR, and TCRdb kept only the in-frame ones, dropping some. Seen here are roughly 2 million clones, roughly 95% observed once, and the top ten hold 0.85% to 1.2%. Sequenced input: naive CD8+ T cells sorted from blood. The origin of this receptor is a man aged 18-30 years in good health. The chain has TRBV4-3 and TRBJ1-5; possibly TRBD1 for D (5 bases). CDR3 DNA sequence: TGCGCCAGCAGCCAAGATGTTGGGACCATCCATCAGCCCCAGCATTTT. Protein sequence: CASSQDVGTIHQPQHF.